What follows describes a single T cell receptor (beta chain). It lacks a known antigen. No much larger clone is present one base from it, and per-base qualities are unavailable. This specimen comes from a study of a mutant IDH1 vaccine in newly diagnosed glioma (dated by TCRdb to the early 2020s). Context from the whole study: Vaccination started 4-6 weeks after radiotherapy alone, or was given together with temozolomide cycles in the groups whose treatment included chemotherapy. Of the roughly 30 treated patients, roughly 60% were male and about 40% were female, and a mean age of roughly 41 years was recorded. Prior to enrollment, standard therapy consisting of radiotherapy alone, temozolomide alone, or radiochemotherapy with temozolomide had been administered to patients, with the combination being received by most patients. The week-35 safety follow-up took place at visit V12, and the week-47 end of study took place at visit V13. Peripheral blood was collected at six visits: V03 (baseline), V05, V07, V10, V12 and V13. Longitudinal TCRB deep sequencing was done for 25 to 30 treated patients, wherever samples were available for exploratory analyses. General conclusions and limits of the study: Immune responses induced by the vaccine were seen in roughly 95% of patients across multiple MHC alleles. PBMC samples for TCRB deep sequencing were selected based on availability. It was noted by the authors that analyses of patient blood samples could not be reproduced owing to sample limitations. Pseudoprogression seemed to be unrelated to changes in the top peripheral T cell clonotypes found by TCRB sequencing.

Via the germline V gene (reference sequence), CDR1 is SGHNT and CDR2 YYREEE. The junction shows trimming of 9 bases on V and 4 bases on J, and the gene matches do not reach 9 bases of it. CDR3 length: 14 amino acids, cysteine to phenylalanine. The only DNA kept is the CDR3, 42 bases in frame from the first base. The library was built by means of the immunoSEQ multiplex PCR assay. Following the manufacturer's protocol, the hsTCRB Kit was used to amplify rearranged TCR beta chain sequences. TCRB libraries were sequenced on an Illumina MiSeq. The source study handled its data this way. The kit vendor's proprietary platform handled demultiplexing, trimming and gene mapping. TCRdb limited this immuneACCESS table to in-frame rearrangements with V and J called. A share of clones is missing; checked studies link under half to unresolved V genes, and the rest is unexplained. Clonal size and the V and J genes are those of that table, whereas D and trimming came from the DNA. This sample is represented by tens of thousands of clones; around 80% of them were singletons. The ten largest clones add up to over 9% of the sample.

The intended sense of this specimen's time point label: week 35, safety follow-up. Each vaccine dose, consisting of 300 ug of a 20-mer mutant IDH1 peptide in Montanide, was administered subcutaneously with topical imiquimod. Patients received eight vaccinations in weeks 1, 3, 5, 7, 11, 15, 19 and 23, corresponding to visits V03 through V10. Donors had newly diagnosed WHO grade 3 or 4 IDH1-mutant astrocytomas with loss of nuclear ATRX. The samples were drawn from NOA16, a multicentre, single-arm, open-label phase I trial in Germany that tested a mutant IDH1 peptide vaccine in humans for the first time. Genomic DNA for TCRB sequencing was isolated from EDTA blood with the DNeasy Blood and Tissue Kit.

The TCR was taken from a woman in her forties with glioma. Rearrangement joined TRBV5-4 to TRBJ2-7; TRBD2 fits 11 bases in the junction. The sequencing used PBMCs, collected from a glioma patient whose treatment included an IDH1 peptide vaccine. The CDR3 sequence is CATGVAGGPYEQYF. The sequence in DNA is TGTGCCACCGGTGTAGCGGGGGGGCCGTACGAGCAGTACTTC.